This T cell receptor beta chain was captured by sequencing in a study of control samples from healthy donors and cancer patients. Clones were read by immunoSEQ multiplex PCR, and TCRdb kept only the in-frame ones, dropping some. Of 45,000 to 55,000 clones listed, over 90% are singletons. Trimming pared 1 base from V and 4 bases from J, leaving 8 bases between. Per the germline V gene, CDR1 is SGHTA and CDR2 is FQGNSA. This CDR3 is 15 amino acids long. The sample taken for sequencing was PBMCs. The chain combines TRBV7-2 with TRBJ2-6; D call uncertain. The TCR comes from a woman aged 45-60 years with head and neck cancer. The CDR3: CASSLVPTGANVLTF. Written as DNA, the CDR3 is TGTGCCAGCAGCTTAGTACCAACGGGGGCCAACGTCCTGACTTTC.